Below are 30 T cell receptor beta chains sequenced from a single sample in a study of blood T cell repertoires in COVID-19. The method was immunoSEQ multiplex PCR; TCRdb's version includes in-frame clones alone and lacks a portion of them. The sample lists under 200,000 clones, around nine tenths occurring once. Material for sequencing was peripheral blood. These receptors all stem from a middle-aged man with active or convalescent COVID-19.

The chain combines TRBV11-2 with TRBJ2-1; 7 bases are a match to TRBD2. Germline loops: CDR1 SGHAT, CDR2 FQNNGV. Trimming took 3 bases from V and 4 from J; bases not matched to a gene: 6. CDR3 length equals 15 residues. The CDR3 region is CASSLAGVAYNEQFF. The CDR3 DNA reads TGTGCCAGCAGCTTGGCGGGAGTAGCTTACAATGAGCAGTTCTTC.

The chain links TRBV9 to TRBJ2-4; 14 bases line up with TRBD2. This CDR3 has 16 residues. CDR1 and CDR2 from the germline V gene are SGDLS and YYNGEE. V dropped 8 bases and J dropped 8; count of bases not matched to a gene: 12. The CDR3 DNA is TGTGCCAGTTCCGGGACTAGCGGGGGCCCTGGGGACATTCAGTACTTC. This gives the protein CASSGTSGGPGDIQYF.

V usage is TRBV10-3 and J usage is TRBJ2-3; D is perhaps TRBD2 (6 bases). V dropped 9 bases and J dropped 0 bases, with 13 bases sitting between them. The CDR3 is made up of 14 amino acids. CDR1 and CDR2 (germline): ENHRY, SYGVKD. The CDR3 spells CAIRLGQSTDTQYF. The CDR3 DNA follows: TGTGCCATACGACTAGGTCAGAGCACAGATACGCAGTATTTT.

The chain combines TRBV6-5 with TRBJ1-2; no firm D call. V lost 0 bases to trimming and J lost 11 bases, with 13 bases between them. Looked up from germline, CDR1 is MNHEY and CDR2 is SVGAGI. The CDR3 length is 13 residues. The CDR3 region is CASSYSEGSGYTF. In DNA form, the CDR3 reads TGTGCCAGCAGTTACTCGGAAGGTTCGGGGTACACCTTC.

There are a few counts of this clone. V is TRBV10-3 and J is TRBJ2-2; D not certain. CDR3 length: 11 residues. CDR1 ENHRY and CDR2 SYGVKD come from the germline V gene. V was shortened by 6 bases and J by 8 bases, with 7 bases between the two germline ends. DNA for the CDR3: TGTGCCATCAGCGGAGCAGGGGAGCTGTTTTTT. It encodes CAISGAGELFF.

The chain is built from TRBV4-3 and TRBJ1-4, with 8 bases aligning to TRBD1. Germline trimming cut 0 bases from V and 7 bases from J; bases unmatched to any gene: 16. Germline CDR1 and CDR2: LGHNA and YSLEER. The CDR3 extends over 19 amino acids. The CDR3 region is CASSQEVAVLGQGAEKLFF. For the CDR3, the DNA is TGCGCCAGCAGCCAAGAAGTTGCAGTCTTAGGACAGGGCGCTGAAAAACTGTTTTTT.

This clone showed up just a few times. An end of the junction does not agree with germline; a read error may underlie this. This chain connects TRBV19 to TRBJ1-5; 9 nucleotides agree with TRBD1. Germline V gives CDR1 LNHDA, CDR2 SQIVND (reference sequence). The CDR3 contains 13 residues. CDR3 in amino acids: CASSARGDREYAF. The DNA of the CDR3 is TGTGCCAGTAGTGCCCGGGGGGACAGGGAATATGCTTTT.

V and J are TRBV6-5 and TRBJ1-1; D unresolved. Trimming cost V 6 bases and J 1 base, with 9 bases left between them. CDR1 is MNHEY, CDR2 SVGAGI, per germline. CDR3 size: 13 residues. Here the CDR3 reads CASSNIRNTEAFF. Written as DNA, the CDR3 is TGTGCCAGCAGCAACATAAGGAACACTGAAGCTTTCTTT.

The chain combines TRBV7-9 with TRBJ2-7, with 7 bases matching TRBD1. This CDR3 comprises 14 residues. Trimming took 3 bases from V and 2 from J; bases not matched to a gene: 4. The germline gives CDR1 SEHNR, CDR2 FQNEAQ (reference sequence). CDR3 in DNA: TGTGCCAGCAGCTTTGGGACAGAGGCCTACGAGCAGTACTTC. It is translated as CASSFGTEAYEQYF.

The chain links TRBV27 to TRBJ2-1; TRBD2 is a possible D gene (6 bases). The V gene lost 6 bases and the J gene lost 6 bases, with 18 bases spanning the gap. The germline CDR1 and CDR2 sequences are MNHEY and SMNVEV (reference sequence). This CDR3 comprises 15 residues. The DNA for the CDR3 is TGTGCCAGCAGCCCGACCATCTCTAGCGCCAATGAGCAGTTCTTC. This gives the protein CASSPTISSANEQFF.

This clone was detected a few times. The genes are TRBV19 and TRBJ2-3, with TRBD2 as a possible D gene (6 bases). Trimming cost V 1 base and J 5 bases, with 7 bases left between them. CDR1 is LNHDA, CDR2 SQIVND, per germline (reference sequence). CDR3 size: 13 residues. The CDR3 here is CASSIGRGDTQYF. The DNA for the CDR3 is TGTGCCAGTAGTATAGGGAGGGGAGATACGCAGTATTTT.

V usage is TRBV6-5 and J usage is TRBJ2-7, with D maybe TRBD1 (5 bases). The CDR3 is 15 amino acids. With 6 bases removed from V and 0 bases from J, the gap between germline ends came to 15 bases. Per germline, CDR1 MNHEY and CDR2 SVGAGI. The CDR3 nucleotides are TGTGCCAGCAGCAGAGACAGAGAATACTCCTACGAGCAGTACTTC. This sequence encodes CASSRDREYSYEQYF.

This clone was observed a few times. The V call is TRBV10-3, the J call TRBJ1-6, with 8 positions matching TRBD1. Looked up from germline, CDR1 is ENHRY and CDR2 is SYGVKD. CDR3 length: 14 amino acids. The junction had 6 bases not matched to a gene; V was cut back by 5 bases and J by 9 bases. The CDR3 here is CAISSDRVGSPLHF. DNA of the CDR3: TGTGCCATCAGTTCGGACAGGGTCGGTTCACCCCTCCACTTT.

The chain joins TRBV6-1 to TRBJ1-6; D remains ambiguous. V was shortened by 2 bases and J by 0 bases, with 8 bases between the two germline ends. The CDR3 runs 16 residues. The V gene's germline CDR1 is MNHNS and CDR2 SASEGT. CDR3 protein: CASSESPSSYNSPLHF. In DNA form, the CDR3 reads TGTGCCAGCAGTGAATCGCCCAGCTCCTATAATTCACCCCTCCACTTT.

This rearrangement joins TRBV30 to TRBJ2-2, with D possibly being TRBD1 (7 bases). The CDR3 extends over 13 amino acids. Trimming cost V 8 bases and J 4 bases, with 14 bases left between them. Per germline, CDR1 GTSNPN and CDR2 SVGIG (reference sequence). The CDR3 loop is CALQGGSTGELFF. CDR3 DNA: TGTGCCCTTCAGGGGGGTAGCACCGGGGAGCTGTTTTTT.

CDR3 nucleotide sequence: TGTGCCAGCAGTATCAGGGATCTTCAGCCCCAGCATTTT. Its translation: CASSIRDLQPQHF. The chain is built from TRBV7-8 and TRBJ1-5; weak D call: TRBD1 (5 bases). Germline values: CDR1 SGHVS, CDR2 FQNEAQ. The CDR3 sequence is 13 residues long. V was shortened by 6 bases and J by 6 bases, with 12 bases between the two germline ends.

The genes are TRBV19 and TRBJ2-1; 12 bases fit TRBD2. From germline, CDR1 is LNHDA and CDR2 SQIVND (reference sequence). The CDR3 spans 17 residues. The V gene end was trimmed by 5 bases and the J gene end by 6 bases; junction bases not matched to a gene: 11. CDR3 protein: CASSRGLAGRSPNEQFF. The CDR3 bases are TGTGCCAGTAGTCGCGGACTAGCGGGAAGGTCTCCCAATGAGCAGTTCTTC.

V is TRBV6-4 and J is TRBJ2-7; the match to TRBD1 covers 9 bases. This CDR3 has 18 amino acids. The J segment lost 3 bases and the V segment lost 2 bases, leaving 14 bases of the junction unmatched. In germline, CDR1 is MRHNA, CDR2 SNTAGT. The CDR3, as DNA: TGTGCCAGCAGTGACCGGGACAGGGAATCGCCATCATACTACGAGCAGTACTTC. Translating it yields CASSDRDRESPSYYEQYF.

This rearrangement joins TRBV28 to TRBJ1-2; D possibly corresponds to TRBD1 (5 bases). Trimming left V 5 bases short and J 0 bases short, with 13 bases between. The CDR3 extends over 15 amino acids. The germline V gene has CDR1 MDHEN and CDR2 SYDVKM. CDR3 nucleotide sequence: TGTGCCAGCAGTCCCGGGGGAGGAGCTAACTATGGCTACACCTTC. This gives the protein CASSPGGGANYGYTF.

This clone was seen just once. This chain connects TRBV11-2 to TRBJ2-5; possible D gene TRBD1, 6 bases. Trimming removed 5 bases at V and 0 bases at J, with 10 bases between. This CDR3 has 14 amino acids. Germline lookup yields CDR1 SGHAT and CDR2 FQNNGV. The CDR3: CASSATGYQETQYF. DNA for the CDR3: TGTGCCAGCAGCGCGACAGGATACCAAGAGACCCAGTACTTC.

The chain joins TRBV11-2 to TRBJ2-1; 7 positions agree with TRBD1. CDR3 length: 16 residues. After removal of 2 bases from V and 3 bases from J, the junction contained 7 bases not matched to a gene. Germline CDR1 and CDR2: SGHAT and FQNNGV. The CDR3 region has the DNA TGTGCCAGCAGCTTAATCCGGGACAGAGTCTACAATGAGCAGTTCTTC. This codes for CASSLIRDRVYNEQFF.

The chain carries TRBV6-5 and TRBJ1-5; possibly TRBD1 for D (6 bases). The CDR3 runs to 14 residues. The V gene lost 5 bases and the J gene lost 3 bases, with 11 bases spanning the gap. Germline V gives CDR1 MNHEY, CDR2 SVGAGI. The CDR3 protein is CASSRGQFNQPQHF. The CDR3 nucleotides read TGTGCCAGCAGTCGAGGACAGTTCAATCAGCCCCAGCATTTT.

V and J are TRBV19 and TRBJ2-2; D is perhaps TRBD1 (5 bases). The CDR3 has 15 residues. V lost 3 bases to trimming and J lost 3 bases, with 11 bases between them. Germline lookup yields CDR1 LNHDA and CDR2 SQIVND (reference sequence). The chain's CDR3 is CASSMQGRDTGELFF. The CDR3 nucleotides are TGTGCCAGTAGTATGCAGGGTAGGGACACCGGGGAGCTGTTTTTT.

The chain uses TRBV5-1 and TRBJ1-1; tentatively, D is TRBD1 (5 bases). Trimming shortened V by 4 bases and J by 0 bases, and 13 bases separated the two germline ends. The CDR3 totals 15 residues. Germline assignment: CDR1 SGHRS and CDR2 YFSETQ. This CDR3 is CASSTGWGVNTEAFF. In DNA form, the CDR3 reads TGCGCCAGCAGCACTGGCTGGGGCGTGAACACTGAAGCTTTCTTT.

V is TRBV4-2 and J is TRBJ2-7; 9 nucleotides match TRBD2. V dropped 4 bases and J dropped 5; count of bases not matched to a gene: 9. Germline loops: CDR1 LGHNA, CDR2 YNFKEQ. This CDR3 has 15 residues. The DNA for the CDR3 is TGTGCCAGCAGCCGGTCAAGTAGCGGGAGAAACGAGCAGTACTTC. Amino acids: CASSRSSSGRNEQYF.

The chain recombines TRBV19 with TRBJ2-7, with TRBD1 matching 7 bases. Trimming at V came to 1 base and at J to 3 bases, leaving 6 bases not matched to a gene. Looked up from germline, CDR1 is LNHDA and CDR2 is SQIVND (reference sequence). The CDR3 runs to 15 residues. The CDR3 coding sequence is TGTGCCAGTAGTATAGGTTCCCAGGGGGTCTACGAGCAGTACTTC. It specifies CASSIGSQGVYEQYF.

V usage is TRBV13 and J usage is TRBJ1-1; 8 nucleotides line up with TRBD1. This CDR3 has 13 residues. Germline CDR1 is PRHDT and CDR2 is FYEKMQ (reference sequence). J was trimmed by 6 bases and V by 5 bases; bases with no gene match: 5. CDR3 DNA sequence: TGTGCCAGCAGCCCAGGGGGACAGGCTGAAGCTTTCTTT. Translation: CASSPGGQAEAFF.

J is TRBJ2-1 and V is TRBV19; no definite D call. The V end was cut by 3 bases, the J end by 9 bases, with 9 bases between. The CDR3 runs 12 residues. The germline V gene encodes CDR1 LNHDA and CDR2 SQIVND (reference sequence). CDR3 loop: CASSILYGEQFF. The CDR3 coding sequence is TGTGCCAGTAGTATTCTGTACGGTGAGCAGTTCTTC.

The V and J genes are TRBV25-1 and TRBJ2-1, with unresolved D. Germline-derived CDR1 and CDR2 are MGHDK and SYGVNS. Trimming pared 3 bases from V and 0 bases from J, leaving 15 bases between. The CDR3 is 17 amino acids. In DNA form, the CDR3 reads TGTGCCAGCAGTGACCCCACCGCTCCCGGCTCCTACAATGAGCAGTTCTTC. Its protein is CASSDPTAPGSYNEQFF.

This chain joins TRBV19 and TRBJ1-3; no clear D. The germline gives CDR1 LNHDA, CDR2 SQIVND (reference sequence). V was clipped by 10 bases and J by 4 bases, with 8 bases between them. The CDR3 spans 11 residues. In DNA, the CDR3 is TGTGCCACCCGGGTGGGAAACACCATATATTTT. Amino acids: CATRVGNTIYF.